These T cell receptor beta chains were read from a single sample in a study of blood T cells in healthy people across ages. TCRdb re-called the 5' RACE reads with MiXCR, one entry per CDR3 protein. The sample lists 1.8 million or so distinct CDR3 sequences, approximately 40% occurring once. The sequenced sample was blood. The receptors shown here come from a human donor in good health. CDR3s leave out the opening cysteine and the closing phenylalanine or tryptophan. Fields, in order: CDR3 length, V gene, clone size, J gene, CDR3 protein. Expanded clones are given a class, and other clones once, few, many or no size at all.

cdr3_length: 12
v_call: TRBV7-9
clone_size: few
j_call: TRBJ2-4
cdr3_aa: ASSAGLYGGIQY

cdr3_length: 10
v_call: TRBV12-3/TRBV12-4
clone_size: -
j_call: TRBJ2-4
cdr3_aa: ASSINLGIQY

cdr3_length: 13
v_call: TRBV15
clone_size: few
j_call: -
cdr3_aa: ATSRDQGTGGEQY

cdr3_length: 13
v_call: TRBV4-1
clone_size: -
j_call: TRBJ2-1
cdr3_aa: ASSQDPDRNNEQF

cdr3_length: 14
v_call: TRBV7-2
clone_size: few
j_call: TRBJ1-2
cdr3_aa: ASSPRGGPLGSGYT

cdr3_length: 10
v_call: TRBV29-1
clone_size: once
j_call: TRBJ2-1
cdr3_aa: NGEDRNNEQF

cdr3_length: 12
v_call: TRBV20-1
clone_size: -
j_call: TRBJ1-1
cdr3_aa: SASGARTDTEAF

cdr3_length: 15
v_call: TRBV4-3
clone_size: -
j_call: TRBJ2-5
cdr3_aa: ASSPGTNRASRETQY

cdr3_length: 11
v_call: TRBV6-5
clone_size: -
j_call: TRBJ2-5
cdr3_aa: ASRYSALETQY

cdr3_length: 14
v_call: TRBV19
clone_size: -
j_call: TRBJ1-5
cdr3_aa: ASSIVPTGGNQPQH

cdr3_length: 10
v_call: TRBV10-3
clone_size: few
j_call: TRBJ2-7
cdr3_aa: ATGRDPYEQY

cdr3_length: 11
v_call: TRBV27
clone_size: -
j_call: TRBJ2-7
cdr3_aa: ASKLRAAYEQY

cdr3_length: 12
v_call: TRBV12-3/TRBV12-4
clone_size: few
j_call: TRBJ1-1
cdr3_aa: ASSLGSQNTEAF

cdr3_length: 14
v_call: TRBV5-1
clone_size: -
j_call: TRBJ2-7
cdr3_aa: ASSPEGGLSSYEQY

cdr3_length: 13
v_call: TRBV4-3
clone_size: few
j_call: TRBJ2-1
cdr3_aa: ASSQTGGQNNEQF

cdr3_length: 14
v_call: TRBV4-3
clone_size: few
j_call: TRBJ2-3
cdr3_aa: ASSQDSGGATDTQY

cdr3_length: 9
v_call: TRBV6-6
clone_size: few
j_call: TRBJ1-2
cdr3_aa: ASRVELGYT

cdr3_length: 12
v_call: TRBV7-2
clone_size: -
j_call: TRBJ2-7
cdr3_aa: ASSSSGDIHEQY

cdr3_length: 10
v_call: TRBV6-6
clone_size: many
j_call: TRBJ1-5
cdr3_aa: ASSVSNQPQH

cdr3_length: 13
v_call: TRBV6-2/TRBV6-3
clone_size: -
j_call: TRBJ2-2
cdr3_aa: ASSDRGLYTGELF

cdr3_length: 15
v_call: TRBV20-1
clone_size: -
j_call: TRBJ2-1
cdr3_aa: SARVELAGSGYNEQF

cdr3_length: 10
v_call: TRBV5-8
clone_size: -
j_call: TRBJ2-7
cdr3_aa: ASSSINIEQY

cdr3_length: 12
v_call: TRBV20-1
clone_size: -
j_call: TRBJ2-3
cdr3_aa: SARLGVYFDTQY

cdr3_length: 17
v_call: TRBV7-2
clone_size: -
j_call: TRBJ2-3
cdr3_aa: ASSPGSGLAGELTDTQY

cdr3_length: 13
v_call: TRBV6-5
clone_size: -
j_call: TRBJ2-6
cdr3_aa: ASGRAGSGANVLT

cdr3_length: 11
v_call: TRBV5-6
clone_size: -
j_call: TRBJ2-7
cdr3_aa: ASSFLPLGEQY

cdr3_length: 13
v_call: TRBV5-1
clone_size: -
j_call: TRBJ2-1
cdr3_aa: ASSLGAGGAQEQF

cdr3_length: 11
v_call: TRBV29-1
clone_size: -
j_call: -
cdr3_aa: SVEIETDYEQY

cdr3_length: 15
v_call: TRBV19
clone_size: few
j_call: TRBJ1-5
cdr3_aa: ASSMGDRGFSNQPQH

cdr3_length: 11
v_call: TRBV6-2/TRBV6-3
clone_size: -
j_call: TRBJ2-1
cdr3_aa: ASRPGGIDEQF

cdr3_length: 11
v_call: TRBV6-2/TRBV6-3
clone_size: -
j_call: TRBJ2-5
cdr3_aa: ASSYREAETQY

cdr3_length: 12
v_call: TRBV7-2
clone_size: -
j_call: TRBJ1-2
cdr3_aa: ASSQLGQIYGYT

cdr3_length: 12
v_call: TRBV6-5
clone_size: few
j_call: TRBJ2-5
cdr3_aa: ASSYGTWGETQY

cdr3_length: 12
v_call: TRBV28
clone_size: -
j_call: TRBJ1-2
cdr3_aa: ASSTMTNNYSYT

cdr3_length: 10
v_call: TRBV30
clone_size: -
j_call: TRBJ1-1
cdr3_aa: ARRGGTTEAF

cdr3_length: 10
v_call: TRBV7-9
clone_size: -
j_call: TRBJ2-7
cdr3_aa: ASSPLTGAQY

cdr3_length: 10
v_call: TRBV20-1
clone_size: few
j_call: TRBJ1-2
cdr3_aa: SAQRGARGYT

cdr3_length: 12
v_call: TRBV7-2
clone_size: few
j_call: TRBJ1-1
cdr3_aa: ASIDQAWNTEAF

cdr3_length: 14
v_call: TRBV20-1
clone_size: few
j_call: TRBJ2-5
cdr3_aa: SAYRLAGGFVGTQY

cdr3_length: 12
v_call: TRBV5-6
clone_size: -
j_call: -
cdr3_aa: ASRERTGLGEQY

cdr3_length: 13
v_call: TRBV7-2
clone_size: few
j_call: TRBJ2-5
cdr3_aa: ASSLGSRGQETQY

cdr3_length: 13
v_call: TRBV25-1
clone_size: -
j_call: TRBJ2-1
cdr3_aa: ASSETDSSYNEQF

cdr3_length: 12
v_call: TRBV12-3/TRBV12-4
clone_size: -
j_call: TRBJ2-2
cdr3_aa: ASSFNLGAGELF

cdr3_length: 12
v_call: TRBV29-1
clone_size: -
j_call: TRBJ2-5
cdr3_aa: SVLSSGDQETQY

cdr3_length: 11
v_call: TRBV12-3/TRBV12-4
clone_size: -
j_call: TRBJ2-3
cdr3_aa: ASTLLSTDTQY

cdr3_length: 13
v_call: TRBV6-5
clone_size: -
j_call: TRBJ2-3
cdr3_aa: ASSRGQGYTDTQY

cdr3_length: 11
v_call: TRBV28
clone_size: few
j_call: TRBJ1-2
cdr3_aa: ATRGPGNYGYT

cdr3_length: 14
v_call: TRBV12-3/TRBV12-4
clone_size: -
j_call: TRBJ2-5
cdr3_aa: ASSLGGPNSQETQY

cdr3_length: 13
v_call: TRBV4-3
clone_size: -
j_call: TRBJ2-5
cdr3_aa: ASSQDFTPRREQY

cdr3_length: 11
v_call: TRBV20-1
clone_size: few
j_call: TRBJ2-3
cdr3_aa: SVAGTGTDTQY

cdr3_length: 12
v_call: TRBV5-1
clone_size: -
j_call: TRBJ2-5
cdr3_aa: ASSLEGVPETQY

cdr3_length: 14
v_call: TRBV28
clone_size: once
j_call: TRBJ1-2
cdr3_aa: ASTAASEAVLYGYT

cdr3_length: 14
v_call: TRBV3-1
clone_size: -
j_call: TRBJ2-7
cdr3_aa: ASSRQGGIGSYEQY

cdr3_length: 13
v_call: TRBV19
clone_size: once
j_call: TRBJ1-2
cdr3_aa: ASNTGTQTFYGYT

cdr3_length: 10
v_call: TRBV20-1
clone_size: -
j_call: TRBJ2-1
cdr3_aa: SAREFVGEQF

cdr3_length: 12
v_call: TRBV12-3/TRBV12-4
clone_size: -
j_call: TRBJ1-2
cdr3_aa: ASSPTGRVDGYT

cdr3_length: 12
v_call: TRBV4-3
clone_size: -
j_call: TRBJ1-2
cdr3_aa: ASSQVKHYYGYT

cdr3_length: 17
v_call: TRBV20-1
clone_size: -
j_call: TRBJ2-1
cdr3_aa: SASSLAGAYGSSYNEQF

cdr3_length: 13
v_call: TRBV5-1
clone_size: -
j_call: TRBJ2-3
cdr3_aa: ASSLAGGEPDTQY

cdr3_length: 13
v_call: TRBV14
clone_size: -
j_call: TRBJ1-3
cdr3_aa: ASSQGQWSGNTIY